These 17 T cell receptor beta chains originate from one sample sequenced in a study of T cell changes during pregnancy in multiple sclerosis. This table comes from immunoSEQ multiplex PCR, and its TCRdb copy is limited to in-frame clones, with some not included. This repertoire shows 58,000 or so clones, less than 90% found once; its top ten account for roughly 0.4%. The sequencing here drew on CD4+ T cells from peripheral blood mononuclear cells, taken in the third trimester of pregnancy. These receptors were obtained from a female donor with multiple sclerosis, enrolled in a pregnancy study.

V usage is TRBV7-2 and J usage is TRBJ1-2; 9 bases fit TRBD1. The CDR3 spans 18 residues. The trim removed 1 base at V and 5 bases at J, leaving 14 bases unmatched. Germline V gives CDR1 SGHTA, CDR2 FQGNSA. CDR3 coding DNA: TGTGCCAGCAGCTTAGAAGATAGAACAGGGGGCCTTTCTTATGGCTACACCTTC. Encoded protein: CASSLEDRTGGLSYGYTF. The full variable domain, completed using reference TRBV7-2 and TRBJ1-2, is GAGVSQSPSNKVTEKGKDVELRCDPISGHTALYWYRQSLGQGLEFLIYFQGNSAPDKSGLPSDRFSAERTGGSVSTLTIQRTQQEDSAVYLCASSLEDRTGGLSYGYTFGSGTRLTVV.

As DNA, the CDR3 is TGCGCCAGCAGCTTGAGAGGGACTGAAGCTTTCTTT. The encoded protein is CASSLRGTEAFF. V and J are TRBV5-1 and TRBJ1-1; D ambiguous. The CDR3 spans 12 residues. Trimming stripped 1 base from V and 5 bases from J, with 6 bases between. Per germline, CDR1 SGHRS and CDR2 YFSETQ.

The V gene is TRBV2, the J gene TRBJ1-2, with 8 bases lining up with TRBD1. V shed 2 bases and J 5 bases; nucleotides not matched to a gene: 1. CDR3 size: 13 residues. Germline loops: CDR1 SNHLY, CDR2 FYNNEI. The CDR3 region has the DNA TGTGCCAGCAGTGAACAGGGGGCTTATGGCTACACCTTC. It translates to CASSEQGAYGYTF.

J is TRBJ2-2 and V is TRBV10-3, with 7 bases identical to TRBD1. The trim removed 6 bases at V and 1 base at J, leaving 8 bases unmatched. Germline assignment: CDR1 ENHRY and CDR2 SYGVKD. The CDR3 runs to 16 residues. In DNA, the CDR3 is TGTGCCATCAGACAGGGGACCCTTCGGAACACCGGGGAGCTGTTTTTT. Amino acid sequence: CAIRQGTLRNTGELFF.

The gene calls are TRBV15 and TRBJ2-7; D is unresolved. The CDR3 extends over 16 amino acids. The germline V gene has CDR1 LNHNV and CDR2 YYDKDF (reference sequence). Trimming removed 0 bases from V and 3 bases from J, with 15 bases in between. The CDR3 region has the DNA TGTGCCACCAGCAGAGATTTGGCAGGTACCTTCTACGAGCAGTACTTC. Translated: CATSRDLAGTFYEQYF.

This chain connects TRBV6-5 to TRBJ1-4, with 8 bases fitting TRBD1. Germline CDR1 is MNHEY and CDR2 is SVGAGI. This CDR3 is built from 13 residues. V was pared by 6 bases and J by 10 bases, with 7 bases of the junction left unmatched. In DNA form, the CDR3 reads TGTGCCAGCAGATCGGGACAGGAGAGAAAACTGTTTTTT. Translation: CASRSGQERKLFF.

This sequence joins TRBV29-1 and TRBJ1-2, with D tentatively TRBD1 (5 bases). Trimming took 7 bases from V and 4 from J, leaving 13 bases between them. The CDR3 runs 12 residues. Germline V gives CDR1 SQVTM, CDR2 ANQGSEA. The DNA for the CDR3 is TGCAGCGGGGAGGGGTATGGCTATGGCTACACCTTC. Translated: CSGEGYGYGYTF.

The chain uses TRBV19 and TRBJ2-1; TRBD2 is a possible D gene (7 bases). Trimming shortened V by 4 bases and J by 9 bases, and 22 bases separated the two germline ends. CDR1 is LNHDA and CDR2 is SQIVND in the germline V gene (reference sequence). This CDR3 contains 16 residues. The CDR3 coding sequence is TGTGCCAGTAGTACAACGAGGTGGGGGGGGGCCAGTGAGCAGTTCTTC. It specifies CASSTTRWGGASEQFF.

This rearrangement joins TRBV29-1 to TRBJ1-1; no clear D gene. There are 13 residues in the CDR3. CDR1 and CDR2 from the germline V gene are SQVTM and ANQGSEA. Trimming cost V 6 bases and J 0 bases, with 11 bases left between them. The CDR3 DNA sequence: TGCAGCGTCGGACTGATTTTGAACACTGAAGCTTTCTTT. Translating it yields CSVGLILNTEAFF.

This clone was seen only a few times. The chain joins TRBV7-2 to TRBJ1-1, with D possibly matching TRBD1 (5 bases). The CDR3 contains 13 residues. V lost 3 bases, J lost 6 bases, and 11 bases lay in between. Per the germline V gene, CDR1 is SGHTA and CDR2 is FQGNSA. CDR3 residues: CASSFRGFPEAFF. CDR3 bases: TGTGCCAGCAGCTTTAGGGGCTTCCCTGAAGCTTTCTTT.

CDR3 nucleotide sequence: TGTGCCAGTAGATATTTACAGGGGAGAACTGAAGCTTTCTTT. Translated: CASRYLQGRTEAFF. The chain is built from TRBV19 and TRBJ1-1; 7 positions match TRBD1. The CDR3 has 14 residues. V trimming: 6 bases; J trimming: 5 bases; junction bases outside the gene matches: 9. The germline V gene has CDR1 LNHDA and CDR2 SQIVND (reference sequence).

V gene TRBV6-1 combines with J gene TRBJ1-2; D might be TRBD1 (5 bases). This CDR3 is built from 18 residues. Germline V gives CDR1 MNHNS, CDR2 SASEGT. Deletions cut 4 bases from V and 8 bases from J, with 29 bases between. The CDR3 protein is CASSAVIYPLGRTRGYTF. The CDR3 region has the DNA TGTGCCAGCAGTGCCGTCATCTACCCTCTGGGGCGCACGAGGGGCTACACCTTC.

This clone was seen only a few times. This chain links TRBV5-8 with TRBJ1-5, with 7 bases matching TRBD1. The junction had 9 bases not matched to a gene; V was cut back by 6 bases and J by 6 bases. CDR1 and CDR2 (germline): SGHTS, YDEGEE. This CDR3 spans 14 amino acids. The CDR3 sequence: CASTRQGVPQPQHF. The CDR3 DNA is TGTGCCAGCACCCGACAGGGAGTCCCTCAGCCCCAGCATTTT.

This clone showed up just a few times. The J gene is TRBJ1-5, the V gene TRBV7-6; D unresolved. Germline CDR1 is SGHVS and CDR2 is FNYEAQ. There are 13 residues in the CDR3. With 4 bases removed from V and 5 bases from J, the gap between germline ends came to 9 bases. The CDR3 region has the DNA TGTGCCAGCAGCTCCAAGCAGGATCAGCCCCAGCATTTT. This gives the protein CASSSKQDQPQHF.

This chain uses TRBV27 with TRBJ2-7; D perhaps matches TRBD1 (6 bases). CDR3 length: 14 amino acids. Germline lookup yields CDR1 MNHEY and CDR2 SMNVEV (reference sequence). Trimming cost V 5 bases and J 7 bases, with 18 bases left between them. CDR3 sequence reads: CASSPGQGLGEQYF. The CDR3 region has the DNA TGTGCCAGCAGTCCCGGGCAGGGGCTGGGGGAGCAGTACTTC.

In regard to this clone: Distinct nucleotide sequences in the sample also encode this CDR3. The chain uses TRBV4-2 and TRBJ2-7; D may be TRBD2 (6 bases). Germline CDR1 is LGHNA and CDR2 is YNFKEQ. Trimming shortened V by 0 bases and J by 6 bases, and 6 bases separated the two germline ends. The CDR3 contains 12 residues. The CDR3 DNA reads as TGTGCCAGCAGCCAAGACGGGGGCGAGCAGTACTTC. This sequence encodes CASSQDGGEQYF.

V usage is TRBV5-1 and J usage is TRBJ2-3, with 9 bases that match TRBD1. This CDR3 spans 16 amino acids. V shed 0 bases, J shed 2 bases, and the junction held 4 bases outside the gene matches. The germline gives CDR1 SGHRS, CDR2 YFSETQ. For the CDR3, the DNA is TGCGCCAGCAGCTTGGCCGACAGGGGGATCACAGATACGCAGTATTTT. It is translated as CASSLADRGITDTQYF.